The T cell receptor beta chain described here comes from a study of tumor-infiltrating lymphocytes in primary liver carcinoma. Study at large: All patients had surgically resected primary liver carcinoma.

Overall study findings and caveats: Tumors and blood were compared for top-250-clone fraction, and tumors had the significantly higher value (p = 0.039).

On this clonotype itself: Its antigen remains unknown. Compared with germline, one end of the junction differs, possibly owing to a read error.

Constant-region priming of about 520 ng total RNA yielded TCR beta cDNA. Investigators got TCR beta libraries out of three nested multiplex PCR rounds, done with slightly modified ARM-PCR. It was with TRBV1-TRBV30 forward primers and a C-beta reverse primer that the first two PCR rounds were run, at 10 to 11 cycles each. Using its own MiXCR run on the multiplex PCR reads, TCRdb lists one record per CDR3 protein. The sample has 300,000 to 350,000 distinct CDR3 sequences, almost 65% seen once. This CDR3 is built from 15 residues. CDR1 is SGHAT and CDR2 is FQNNGV in the germline V gene. The study extracted blood RNA from unsorted whole blood and also extracted germline DNA. None of the patients had received treatment, and all had chronic HBV infection.

This receptor was obtained from a middle-aged man with primary liver carcinoma and hepatitis B virus infection. This sequence joins TRBV11-2 and TRBJ2-7, with D maybe TRBD1 (6 bases). The sample comprised peripheral blood. CDR3 in amino acids: CASNQGTRRTYEQCF. CDR3 DNA: TGTGCCAGCAACCAAGGGACAAGGAGAACCTACGAGCAGTGCTTC.